The entry that follows covers one TCR beta chain sequence. This clonotype was recorded a few times. Its antigen is currently not known. Per-base quality was not reported, and no clone a single base away is much larger than it. TCR cDNA was made using 5'RACE template switching, a step that added a universal primer site and unique molecular identifiers. cDNA synthesis was primed from both the TCR alpha and TCR beta constant segments. Library amplification involved two PCR steps, and the second step added sample barcodes and sequencing adapters. Libraries were sequenced on Illumina HiSeq 2500 (2x100 bp) or NovaSeq (2x150 bp). The original methods were these. Reads were demultiplexed and collapsed into UMI consensus sequences with MIGEC, and V(D)J alignment was performed with MiXCR. Clonotypes responding to the vaccine were identified with edgeR on replicate PBMC samples, with the criteria of FDR below 0.01 and a log2 fold change above 5 up to day 15. CD4 or CD8 identity was assigned to each bulk clonotype according to whether the clonotype was present at higher abundance in the sequenced CD4 repertoire or the sequenced CD8 repertoire. The raw public data were reprocessed by TCRdb itself: fastp quality trimming at Q25, MiXCR clonotype calling, in-frame beta chains only. Identical CDR3 proteins give one entry, which carries the most common genes and DNA. Here the V and J calls rest on TCRdb's processing, not on the authors' analysis. The sample contains over 300,000 distinct CDR3 sequences, around 7.3% of them found a single time. Of the sample, over 15% is held by the ten largest clones.

The data derive from a study of T cells after yellow fever vaccination (dated by TCRdb to between 2018 and 2021). About the investigation overall: The SMART-Seq v4 Ultra Low Input RNA kit was used to prepare libraries from fractions with low cell numbers. To follow T-cell clones before and after both primary and booster YFV17D yellow fever vaccination, bulk TCR alpha and beta repertoires underwent longitudinal sequencing. Two healthy male donors, one aged 18 to 29 and one aged 30 to 40 years, made up the cohort. Blood was drawn at multiple timepoints before and after primary and secondary immunization, with bulk PBMC replicates and cell subsets isolated.

The full study reports these points: Compared with the primary T-cell response, the secondary T-cell response was weaker but faster, peaking on day 5 rather than day 15. A small fraction of clonotypes showed up in both the CD4 and CD8 compartments, probably as a result of convergent recombination. After the booster, most of the clones that had expanded following primary vaccination were detected again (roughly 97% of CD4 and more than 85% of CD8), which suggests that memory was broadly maintained. The study included only a couple of donors, which limits how far the findings can be generalized. Computational filtering was required because FACS-sorted repertoires could contain abundant contaminating clonotypes from the bulk population.

Unmatched junction bases come to 13, with V trimmed by 5 bases and J by 6 bases. Spanning cysteine to valine, the CDR3 consists of 15 amino acids. Just the 45-base CDR3 DNA is kept, in frame starting at base 1. CDR1 is given as SGHTA and CDR2 as FQGTGA, both from the germline V gene. Read against the paper, the sample's treatment or condition label means: live attenuated yellow fever vaccine strain. At each blood-draw timepoint, two biological replicates of bulk PBMCs were obtained. PBMCs were isolated from peripheral blood using a standard Ficoll-Paque protocol. TriZol was used to extract RNA from bulk PBMCs, CD4 and CD8 fractions, and dextramer-positive and dextramer-negative fractions.

The receptor was isolated from a man aged 18 to 35 who received the YFV17D yellow fever vaccine. The material sequenced was PBMCs, taken roughly 45 days after the first yellow fever vaccination. The chain was built from TRBV7-3 and TRBJ2-7; the junction holds 7 bases that match TRBD2. CDR3 loop: CASSLGTTSPLEQYV. The DNA is as follows: TGTGCCAGCAGCCTCGGAACGACTAGCCCCCTCGAGCAGTACGTC.